Described below is a single T cell receptor beta chain sequence and its context. This sample was included in a study of T cell changes during pregnancy in multiple sclerosis. Using immunoSEQ multiplex PCR, the repertoire was profiled, and TCRdb retains in-frame clones only, with some absent. The sample has tens of thousands of clones, about 94% seen once; the top ten hold approximately 0.7%. This CDR3 comprises 15 residues. J lost 2 bases, V lost 3 bases, and 5 bases had no gene match. Germline CDR1 reads MGHRA; CDR2 reads YSYEKL. The chain carries TRBV4-1 and TRBJ2-7, with 9 bases matching TRBD1. Specimen: peripheral blood, collected in the second trimester of pregnancy. The receptor was isolated from a female donor in good health, enrolled as a control in a pregnancy study. CDR3 residues: CASSQKTGGPYEQYF. CDR3 sequence (DNA): TGCGCCAGCAGCCAGAAGACAGGGGGGCCCTACGAGCAGTACTTC.